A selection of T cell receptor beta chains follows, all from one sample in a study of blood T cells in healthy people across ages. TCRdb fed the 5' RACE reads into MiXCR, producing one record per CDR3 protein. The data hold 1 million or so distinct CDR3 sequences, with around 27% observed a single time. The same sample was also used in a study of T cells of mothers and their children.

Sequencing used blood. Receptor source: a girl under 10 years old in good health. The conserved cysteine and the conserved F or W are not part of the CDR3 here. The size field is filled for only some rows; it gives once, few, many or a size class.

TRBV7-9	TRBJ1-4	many	ASSLGQPNEKLF
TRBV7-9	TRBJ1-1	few	ASSFTDNTEAL
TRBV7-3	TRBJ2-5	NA	ASSSNGETQY
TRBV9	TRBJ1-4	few	ASSVESKSEKLF
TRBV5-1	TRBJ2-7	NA	ASSLGPVVEQY
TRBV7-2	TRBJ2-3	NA	ASSLARRGPTDTQY
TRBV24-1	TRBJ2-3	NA	ATSGSSGAGGLDTQY
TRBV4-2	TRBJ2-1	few	ASSPKGDEQF
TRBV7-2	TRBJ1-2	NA	ASSLTPGRSYGYT
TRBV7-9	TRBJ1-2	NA	ASSSSRGDGS
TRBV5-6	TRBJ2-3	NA	ASSTLLPADTQY
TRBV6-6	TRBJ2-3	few	ASSYSFGGAPDTQY
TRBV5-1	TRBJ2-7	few	ASSLGGANPYEQY
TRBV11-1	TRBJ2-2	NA	ASSSFSTGELF
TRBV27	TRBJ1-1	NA	ASSSGDGGTEAF
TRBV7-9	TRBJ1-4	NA	ASSPEGSLELF
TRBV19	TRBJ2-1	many	ASRLAGTYNEQF
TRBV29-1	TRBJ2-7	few	SVDSGYSYEQY
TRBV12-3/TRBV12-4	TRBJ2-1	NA	ASSLSSSAYNEQF
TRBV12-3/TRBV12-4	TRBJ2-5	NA	ASSSTGLVGQETQY
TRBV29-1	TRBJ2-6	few	SVFEDVGIPSGANVLT
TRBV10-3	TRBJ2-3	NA	AVVRGLPSGQIFTDTQY
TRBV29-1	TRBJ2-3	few	SVEGRVAFLSTDTQY